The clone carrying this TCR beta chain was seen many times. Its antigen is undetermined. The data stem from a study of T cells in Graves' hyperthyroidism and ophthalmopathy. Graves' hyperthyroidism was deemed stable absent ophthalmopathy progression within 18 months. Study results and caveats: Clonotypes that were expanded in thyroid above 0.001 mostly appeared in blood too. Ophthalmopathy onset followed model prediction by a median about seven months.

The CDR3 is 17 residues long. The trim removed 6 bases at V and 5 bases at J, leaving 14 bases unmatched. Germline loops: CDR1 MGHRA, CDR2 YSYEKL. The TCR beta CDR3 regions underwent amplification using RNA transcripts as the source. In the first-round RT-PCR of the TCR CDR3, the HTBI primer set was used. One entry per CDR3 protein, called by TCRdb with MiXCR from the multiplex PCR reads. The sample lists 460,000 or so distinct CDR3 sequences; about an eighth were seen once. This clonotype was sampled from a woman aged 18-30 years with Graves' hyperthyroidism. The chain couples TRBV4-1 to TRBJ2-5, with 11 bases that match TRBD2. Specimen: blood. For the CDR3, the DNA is TGCGCCAGCAGTCTTGGGACTAGCGGACCCTTGGGGGAGACCCAGTACTTC. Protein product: CASSLGTSGPLGETQYF.